This T cell receptor beta chain was sequenced during a study of human T cells and chemical hapten exposure. Regarding the study as a whole: Expanded TCRs made up significantly more big CDR3 similarity clusters than controls did. Alopecia affecting every donor means their immune response may not match healthy people's.

This clonotype was picked up many times. Its target is not known. Trimming pared 4 bases from V and 0 bases from J, leaving 11 bases between. Germline CDR1 is SGHRS and CDR2 is YFSETQ. The CDR3 runs 15 residues. Using its own MiXCR run on the RACE reads, TCRdb lists one record per CDR3 protein. The sample lists 200,000 to 300,000 distinct CDR3 sequences, about 9.4% occurring once. The time point denotes: pre-sensitization, week 0. Treatment: therapeutic diphenylcyclopropenone sensitization with weekly scalp DPC. Ahead of each patch test application, blood was drawn. Each donor was an alopecia patient between 18 and 70 years of age who qualified for DPC.

This sequence was found in a woman aged 35 to 49 with alopecia areata. Some clones in this sample may be carry-over from other donors' samples. Material: whole blood, obtained in connection with sensitization to the hapten diphenylcyclopropenone (DPC). The chain carries TRBV5-1 and TRBJ1-3; D remains unclear. CDR3 DNA sequence: TGCGCCAGCAGCCCAGGACCGAGCTCTGGAAACACCATATATTTT. Its protein is CASSPGPSSGNTIYF. The full variable domain, its missing parts supplied by reference TRBV5-1 and TRBJ1-3, is KAGVTQTPRYLIKTRGQQVTLSCSPISGHRSVSWYQQTPGQGLQFLFEYFSETQRNKGNFPGRFSGRQFSNSRSEMNVSTLELGDSALYLCASSPGPSSGNTIYFGEGSWLTVV.